Following are 16 T cell receptor beta chains from one sample sequenced in a study of early T cells in non-severe SARS-CoV-2 infection. TCRdb ran MiXCR on the 5' RACE reads and lists one entry per CDR3 protein. The sample lists under 60,000 distinct CDR3 sequences, 10% occurring once. What was sequenced was whole blood. Every receptor here comes from an adult who was a healthcare worker with PCR-confirmed SARS-CoV-2 infection or an uninfected control (not recorded which).

In this sample, this clonotype turned up many times. The genes are TRBV7-9 and TRBJ1-1; D is unresolved. In germline, CDR1 is SEHNR, CDR2 FQNEAQ (reference sequence). The CDR3 length is 12 residues. The V end lost 5 bases, the J end lost 5 bases, and 9 bases lay between the germline ends. The CDR3: CASSHRYTEAFF. The DNA for the CDR3 is TGTGCCAGCAGCCACCGGTATACTGAAGCTTTCTTT.

Many counts were recorded for this clonotype. The chain uses TRBV6-5 and TRBJ2-1, with no clear D. The CDR3 has 16 residues. V gave up 0 bases and J gave up 7 bases, with 16 bases separating them. CDR1 MNHEY and CDR2 SVGAGI come from the germline V gene. CDR3 in amino acids: CASSYSSVYFSNEQFF. The CDR3 DNA is TGTGCCAGCAGTTACTCCTCCGTCTATTTCTCGAATGAGCAGTTCTTC.

This clonotype has a count of ten or more. This sequence joins TRBV6-5 and TRBJ1-2; TRBD1 matches at 7 bases. The CDR3 covers 13 residues. V was clipped by 4 bases and J by 4 bases; unmatched bases: 3. Germline-derived CDR1 and CDR2 are MNHEY and SVGAGI. The CDR3 coding sequence is TGTGCCAGCAGTTCACAGGGGAGCTATGGCTACACCTTC. Protein sequence: CASSSQGSYGYTF.

This chain links TRBV10-3 with TRBJ2-7, with D possibly being TRBD2 (5 bases). V was cut by 4 bases and J by 1 base, with 14 bases left in between. Germline values: CDR1 ENHRY, CDR2 SYGVKD. This CDR3 region has 15 residues. CDR3 residues: CAISGWASLSYEQYF. DNA of the CDR3: TGTGCCATCAGTGGTTGGGCTAGCCTTTCCTACGAGCAGTACTTC.

This clonotype was recorded at least ten times. CDR3 DNA: TGTGCCAGCAGCTTTGTTAGCAGAGAGACCCAGTACTTC. This encodes CASSFVSRETQYF. J is TRBJ2-5 and V is TRBV7-2; D remains unclear. V was clipped by 3 bases and J by 4 bases, with 9 bases between them. CDR1 is SGHTA and CDR2 is FQGNSA in the germline V gene. CDR3 size: 13 residues. The full variable domain, in which reference TRBV7-2 and TRBJ2-5 provide the parts outside the CDR3, is GAGVSQSPSNKVTEKGKDVELRCDPISGHTALYWYRQSLGQGLEFLIYFQGNSAPDKSGLPSDRFSAERTGGSVSTLTIQRTQQEDSAVYLCASSFVSRETQYFGPGTRLLVL.

The chain recombines TRBV14 with TRBJ2-2; no reliable D call. The V gene's germline CDR1 is SGHDN and CDR2 FVKESK. The CDR3 consists of 15 residues. Trimming pared 0 bases from V and 0 bases from J, leaving 5 bases between. For the CDR3, the DNA is TGTGCCAGCAGCCAAGAACGGTCGAACACCGGGGAGCTGTTTTTT. Protein product: CASSQERSNTGELFF.

The chain employs TRBV24-1 and TRBJ2-5, with a possible D match to TRBD2 (5 bases). The CDR3 runs to 13 residues. Trimming took off 4 bases at V and 4 bases at J, with 9 bases between the two ends. CDR1 KGHDR and CDR2 SFDVKD come from the germline V gene. Here the CDR3 DNA reads TGTGCCACCAGTGACTCAGGACTAGAGACCCAGTACTTC. Translating gives CATSDSGLETQYF.

This clonotype was observed many times. The rearrangement joins TRBV6-2 or TRBV6-3 to TRBJ2-1; perhaps TRBD1 as D (5 bases). Trimming removed 8 bases from V and 8 bases from J, with 13 bases in between. CDR1 and CDR2 from the germline V gene are MNHEY and SVGEGT. The CDR3 covers 12 residues. The CDR3 DNA sequence: TGTGCCAGCTCCCCCCCCAGGGATGAGCAGTTCTTC. This gives the protein CASSPPRDEQFF.

The chain couples TRBV19 to TRBJ2-7; D unclear. The CDR3 is 15 residues long. Germline V gene data show CDR1 as LNHDA and CDR2 as SQIVND (reference sequence). V was cut by 4 bases and J by 0 bases, with 13 bases left in between. As DNA, the CDR3 is TGTGCCAGTAGTACCTATCTGGGATCCTCCTACGAGCAGTACTTC. This codes for CASSTYLGSSYEQYF. The whole variable domain, filled in from reference TRBV19 and TRBJ2-7, reads DGGITQSPKYLFRKEGQNVTLSCEQNLNHDAMYWYRQDPGQGLRLIYYSQIVNDFQKGDIAEGYSVSREKKESFPLTVTSAQKNPTAFYLCASSTYLGSSYEQYFGPGTRLTVT.

The chain uses TRBV20-1 and TRBJ2-7, with D perhaps assigned TRBD1 or TRBD2 (5 bases each). The CDR3 runs 13 residues. The germline V gene has CDR1 DFQATT and CDR2 SNEGSKA (reference sequence). Trimming stripped 6 bases from V and 0 bases from J, with 12 bases between. The CDR3 region is CSARDGGSYEQYF. The DNA of the CDR3 is TGCAGTGCCAGGGACGGAGGCTCCTACGAGCAGTACTTC.

The chain links TRBV4-2 to TRBJ2-7; D gene ambiguous. The germline gives CDR1 LGHNA, CDR2 YNFKEQ. Between the trimmed V and J ends, which lost 2 bases and 6 bases, there was a span of 11 bases. The CDR3 consists of 13 residues. The CDR3 loop reads CASSQTIFLEQYF. In DNA, the CDR3 is TGTGCCAGCAGCCAAACTATTTTTCTCGAGCAGTACTTC.

In its sample, this clonotype was seen a few times. The V and J genes are TRBV16 and TRBJ2-7, with unresolved D. V was cut by 2 bases and J by 3 bases, with 8 bases left in between. This CDR3 comprises 13 residues. Per germline, CDR1 KGHSY and CDR2 FQNENV. The CDR3 protein is CASSQAVSYEQYF. Here the CDR3 DNA reads TGTGCCAGCAGCCAAGCAGTTAGCTACGAGCAGTACTTC.

This sequence joins TRBV12-3 or TRBV12-4 and TRBJ1-5; 7 bases align to TRBD1. This CDR3 contains 16 residues. Trimming took 6 bases from V and 0 from J; bases not matched to a gene: 8. CDR3 region: CASRGGTDNSNQPQHF. The CDR3, as DNA: TGTGCCAGCAGGGGCGGGACAGATAATAGCAATCAGCCCCAGCATTTT.

This clonotype was recorded many times. The J gene is TRBJ2-7, the V gene TRBV20-1; possibly TRBD1 for D (6 bases). The CDR3 is 13 amino acids. Trimming took 3 bases from V and 5 from J, leaving 14 bases between them. Germline V gene data show CDR1 as DFQATT and CDR2 as SNEGSKA (reference sequence). The CDR3 DNA sequence: TGCAGTGCTAGTATGGGGGCGATCGACGAGCAGTACTTC. Translated, it gives CSASMGAIDEQYF.

V usage is TRBV29-1 and J usage is TRBJ1-2, with D unclear. The germline gives CDR1 SQVTM, CDR2 ANQGSEA. This CDR3 is built from 12 residues. V lost 6 bases and J 1 base, leaving 9 bases between the germline ends. CDR3 nucleotides: TGCAGCGTATCAGAAATTAACTATGGCTACACCTTC. Protein product: CSVSEINYGYTF.

J is TRBJ2-5 and V is TRBV5-1; 11 nucleotides line up with TRBD1. V was pared by 4 bases and J by 2 bases, with 4 bases of the junction left unmatched. This CDR3 spans 15 amino acids. Germline loops: CDR1 SGHRS, CDR2 YFSETQ. For the CDR3, the DNA is TGCGCCAGCAGCCCGGGGGACAGGGGGCAAGAGACCCAGTACTTC. Translating it yields CASSPGDRGQETQYF.